This is a list of T cell receptor beta chains from one sample in a study of T cell repertoires in cytomegalovirus infection. TCRdb re-analysed the reads in MiXCR, keeping a single row per CDR3 protein. The sample holds 200,000 to 250,000 distinct CDR3 sequences, approximately 22% seen once. The sequenced sample was CD8+ T cells from PBMCs. These receptors came from a human donor in good health (CMV status not recorded). Some clones in this sample may be carry-over from other donors' samples. Each CDR3 is given with its conserved first and last residue. D genes are given only for firm matches. The listing skips clone size in some rows; elsewhere it reads once, few, many or a size class.

TRBV6-5	TRBD2	few	TRBJ2-3	TGTGCCAGCAGTTACTGGGGGGGGGATACGCAGTATTTT	CASSYWGGDTQYF
TRBV28	.	few	TRBJ1-5	TGTGCCAGCATTCCGACAGGCCTGGGGCAGCCCCAGCATTTT	CASIPTGLGQPQHF
TRBV6-6	.	.	TRBJ1-4	TGTGCCAGCAGTGGAGACGGGCCTAATGAAAAACTGTTTTTT	CASSGDGPNEKLFF
TRBV2	.	.	TRBJ2-6	TGTGCCAGCAGTACAGGGAAAACTGGGGCCAACGTCCTGACTTTC	CASSTGKTGANVLTF
TRBV30	TRBD1	.	TRBJ1-1	TGTGCCTGGGATGGGGACAGTGGAAACACTGAAGCTTTCTTT	CAWDGDSGNTEAFF
TRBV6-5	.	many	TRBJ1-6	TGTGCCAGCAGCCCCGGGCAGAAAAATTCACCCCTCCACTTT	CASSPGQKNSPLHF
TRBV5-6	TRBD1	few	TRBJ1-1	TGTGCCAGCAGTCTGACAGGGTGGACTGAAGCTTTCTTT	CASSLTGWTEAFF
TRBV9	TRBD1	once	TRBJ2-1	TGTGCCAGCAGCGTAGGGGACAGAAAAAAATACAATGAGCAGTTCTTC	CASSVGDRKKYNEQFF
TRBV7-9	.	many	TRBJ2-7	TGTGCCAGCAGCTCTCCATCGTTAACAAACGCCTACGAGCAGTACTTC	CASSSPSLTNAYEQYF
TRBV29-1	.	.	TRBJ2-7	TGCAGCGCAGAGGACCCAAAAGGAGGTTACGAGCAGTACTTC	CSAEDPKGGYEQYF
TRBV3-1	.	.	TRBJ1-4	TGTGCCAGCAGCCAAGAGGGATGGGGAACCCCCACAACTAATGAAAAACTGTTTTTT	CASSQEGWGTPTTNEKLFF
TRBV19	.	.	TRBJ2-7	TGTGCCAGTAGTGCGGGGGCGACCTACGAGCAGTACTTC	CASSAGATYEQYF
TRBV7-6	.	many	TRBJ1-4	TGTGCCAGCAGCCCTGGGCGAGGCGAAAAACTGTTTTTT	CASSPGRGEKLFF
TRBV18	.	.	TRBJ2-7	TGTGCCAGCTCCCCAGGCGGACTCCTAAGCTCCTACGAGCAGTACTTC	CASSPGGLLSSYEQYF
TRBV28	.	few	TRBJ1-6	TGTGCCAGCAGTTTAAGGGCAGGGTCGTATTCACCCCTCCACTTT	CASSLRAGSYSPLHF
TRBV12-3/TRBV12-4	TRBD1	.	TRBJ2-5	TGTGCCAGCAGTTCGGGATGGGACAGGGGAGGCCAAGAGACCCAGTACTTC	CASSSGWDRGGQETQYF
TRBV15	.	.	TRBJ1-1	TGTGCCACCAGCAGAGGGGGAGGGAACACTGAAGCTTTCTTT	CATSRGGGNTEAFF
TRBV3-1	.	many	TRBJ2-6	TGTGCCAGCAACCAGGAAACTGGGGCCAACGTCCTGACTTTC	CASNQETGANVLTF
TRBV28	TRBD2	.	TRBJ2-7	TGTGCCAGCAGTCCCCGGGGGGTACGGGTCTACGAGCAGTACTTC	CASSPRGVRVYEQYF
TRBV7-6	.	many	TRBJ2-2	TGTGCCAGCAGACAAGACAGGGGAGGGACCGGGGAGCTGTTTTTT	CASRQDRGGTGELFF
TRBV11-3	TRBD2	.	TRBJ2-1	TGTGCCAGCAGCTTAGATCCAAGCGGGGGTAGGGATGAGCAGTTCTTC	CASSLDPSGGRDEQFF
TRBV2	.	.	TRBJ1-2	TGTGCCAGCGGCACAGGTTCTAACTATGGCTACACCTTC	CASGTGSNYGYTF
TRBV20-1	.	few	TRBJ2-3	TGCAGTGCTAGGCACAGTCTCACAGATACGCAGTATTTT	CSARHSLTDTQYF
TRBV7-2	TRBD2	many	TRBJ2-1	TGTGCCAGCAGCTCAGGACTAGAATTCACGTATGAGCAGTTCTTC	CASSSGLEFTYEQFF
TRBV6-5	.	.	TRBJ2-5	TGTGCCAGCAGTCCCTGGGACGGGAAAGAGACCCAGTACTTC	CASSPWDGKETQYF
TRBV29-1	.	.	TRBJ2-7	TGCAGCGTTGAAGTCCTAGCCCCCTACGAGCAGTACTTC	CSVEVLAPYEQYF
TRBV28	.	few	TRBJ2-1	TGTGCCAGCAGTTTCCGGGGCCGGGGTGAGCAGTTCTTC	CASSFRGRGEQFF
TRBV20-1	TRBD2	few	TRBJ2-1	TGCAGTGCCTATAATTCTCAGCGGGGGAGCTCCTACAATGAGCAGTTCTTC	CSAYNSQRGSSYNEQFF
TRBV28	.	many	TRBJ1-2	TGTGCCAGCAGACCAACCGACTTCCTCTATGGCTACACCTTC	CASRPTDFLYGYTF
TRBV7-8	TRBD1	many	TRBJ1-6	TGTGCCAGCAGCCCCGACGGGACAGGGTACTCACCCCTCCACTTT	CASSPDGTGYSPLHF
TRBV2	.	.	TRBJ2-1	TGTGCCAGCAGTGAATTAGGAGGGGACAATGAGCAGTTCTTC	CASSELGGDNEQFF
TRBV7-6	.	.	TRBJ2-5	TGTGCCAGCAGCTCCAAGGGCCGAGAAGAGACCCAGTACTTC	CASSSKGREETQYF
TRBV6-5	TRBD1	few	TRBJ2-1	TGTGCCAGCAGCATTGCCGGGACAGGGGACGAGCAGTTCTTC	CASSIAGTGDEQFF
TRBV5-1	.	few	TRBJ1-1	TGCGCCAGCAGCCAAGAGGACGGACACACTGAAGCTTTCTTT	CASSQEDGHTEAFF
TRBV5-1	TRBD2	once	TRBJ2-3	TGCGCCAGCAGCTCACTTCCGACTAGCGGGGGCCGCACAGATACGCAGTATTTT	CASSSLPTSGGRTDTQYF
TRBV28	.	many	TRBJ1-1	TGTGCCAGCAGTTACGGCTACACTGAAGCTTTCTTT	CASSYGYTEAFF
TRBV19	TRBD1	.	TRBJ1-1	TGTGCCAGTAAGCCGGGACAGGGGCACACTGAAGCTTTCTTT	CASKPGQGHTEAFF
TRBV25-1	TRBD1	.	TRBJ1-1	TGTGCCAGCGGCCCAACCGACAGGGACACTGAAGCTTTCTTT	CASGPTDRDTEAFF
TRBV28	.	many	TRBJ1-2	TGTGCCAGCAGTTTCAAGCGGGAGAACTATGGCTACACCTTC	CASSFKRENYGYTF
TRBV29-1	TRBD1	.	TRBJ1-2	TGCAGCGTTGAAGTTAGACAGGGCACCCTCGGAGACTATGGCTACACCTTC	CSVEVRQGTLGDYGYTF
TRBV2	.	few	TRBJ2-7	TGTGCCAGCAGTGATGGCGGGGGCCTTACCTACGAGCAGTACTTC	CASSDGGGLTYEQYF
TRBV2	.	few	TRBJ2-3	TGTGCCAGCAGTGTCAACAGGGACACAGATACGCAGTATTTT	CASSVNRDTDTQYF
TRBV27	.	few	TRBJ2-1	TGTGCCAGCAGTTTGGCCGTAGGGTTTGAGCAGTTCTTC	CASSLAVGFEQFF
TRBV9	.	.	TRBJ2-1	TGTGCCAGCAGCGTAATAGACAGGACCTCCTACAATGAGCAGTTCTTC	CASSVIDRTSYNEQFF
TRBV7-6	TRBD2	.	TRBJ2-1	TGTGCCAGCAGCCCCATTTTAGCGGGGAGCTCCTACAATGAGCAGTTCTTC	CASSPILAGSSYNEQFF
TRBV29-1	.	.	TRBJ1-1	TGCAGCGTTGAAAGGGGCCAGGGAGGGACTGAAGCTTTCTTT	CSVERGQGGTEAFF
TRBV20-1	.	few	TRBJ2-7	TGCAGTGCTAGTGCAGGTAACCACGAGCAGTACTTC	CSASAGNHEQYF
TRBV20-1	TRBD2	.	TRBJ2-3	TGCAGTGCCCGAAGATCCGTGGGGGAGGGAGATACGCAGTATTTT	CSARRSVGEGDTQYF
TRBV6-5	.	.	TRBJ2-2	TGTGCCAGCAGTTACCAGGCCTACACCGGGGAGCTGTTTTTT	CASSYQAYTGELFF
TRBV11-2	.	few	TRBJ1-1	TGTGCCAGCAGCTTGGCAGGGTTCTTGAACACTGAAGCTTTCTTT	CASSLAGFLNTEAFF
TRBV19	.	few	TRBJ2-1	TGTGCCAGTAGTTCCTGGACCAGCTCCTACAATGAGCAGTTCTTC	CASSSWTSSYNEQFF
TRBV2	TRBD1	.	TRBJ1-2	TGTGCCAGCAGCCCGACAGGGTCTAACTATGGCTACACCTTC	CASSPTGSNYGYTF
TRBV30	TRBD1	.	TRBJ2-7	TGTGCCTGGAGTGGACCCCTCCCCGACAGGGAGGAGCAGTACTTC	CAWSGPLPDREEQYF
TRBV29-1	TRBD2	.	TRBJ2-6	TGCAGCGTTGAAGGAGAGCGGGAGAGCTCTGGGGCCAACGTCCTGACTTTC	CSVEGERESSGANVLTF
TRBV4-1	.	.	TRBJ1-5	TGCGCCAGCAGCCAAGCTTCTCATAGCAATCAGCCCCAGCATTTT	CASSQASHSNQPQHF
TRBV28	.	many	TRBJ1-6	TGTGCCAGCAGTTTACAGGAGTCCTATAATTCACCCCTCCACTTT	CASSLQESYNSPLHF
TRBV20-1	.	few	TRBJ2-7	TGCAGTGCTAGAGATTACACAGGAGACTCCTACGAGCAGTACTTC	CSARDYTGDSYEQYF